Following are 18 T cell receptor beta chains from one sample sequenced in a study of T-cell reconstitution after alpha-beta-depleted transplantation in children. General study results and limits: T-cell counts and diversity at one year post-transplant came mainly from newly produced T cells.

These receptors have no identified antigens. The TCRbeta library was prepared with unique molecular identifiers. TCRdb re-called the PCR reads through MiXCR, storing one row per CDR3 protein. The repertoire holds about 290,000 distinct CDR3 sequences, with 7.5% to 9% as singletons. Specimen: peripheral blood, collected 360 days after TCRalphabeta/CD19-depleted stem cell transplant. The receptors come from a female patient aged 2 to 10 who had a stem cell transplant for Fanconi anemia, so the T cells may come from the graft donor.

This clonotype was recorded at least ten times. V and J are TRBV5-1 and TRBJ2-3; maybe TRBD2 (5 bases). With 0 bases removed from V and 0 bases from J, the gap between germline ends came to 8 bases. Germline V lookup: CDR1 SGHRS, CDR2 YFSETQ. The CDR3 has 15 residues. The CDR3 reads CASSLDGESTDTQYF. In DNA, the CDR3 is TGCGCCAGCAGCTTGGACGGGGAAAGCACAGATACGCAGTATTTT. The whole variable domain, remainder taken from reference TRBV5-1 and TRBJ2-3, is KAGVTQTPRYLIKTRGQQVTLSCSPISGHRSVSWYQQTPGQGLQFLFEYFSETQRNKGNFPGRFSGRQFSNSRSEMNVSTLELGDSALYLCASSLDGESTDTQYFGPGTRLTVL.

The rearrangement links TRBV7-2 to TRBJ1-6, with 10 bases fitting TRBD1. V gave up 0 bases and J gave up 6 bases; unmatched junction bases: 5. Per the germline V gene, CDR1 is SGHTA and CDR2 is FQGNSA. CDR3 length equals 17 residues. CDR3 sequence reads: CASSLAFRDRGNSPLHF. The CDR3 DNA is TGTGCCAGCAGCTTAGCATTCAGGGACAGGGGTAATTCACCCCTCCACTTT.

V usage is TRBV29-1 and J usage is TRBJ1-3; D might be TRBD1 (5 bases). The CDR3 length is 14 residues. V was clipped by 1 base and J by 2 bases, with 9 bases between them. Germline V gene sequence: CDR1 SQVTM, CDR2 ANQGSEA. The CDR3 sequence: CSVEGSGPGNTIYF. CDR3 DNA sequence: TGCAGCGTTGAAGGATCGGGGCCTGGAAACACCATATATTTT.

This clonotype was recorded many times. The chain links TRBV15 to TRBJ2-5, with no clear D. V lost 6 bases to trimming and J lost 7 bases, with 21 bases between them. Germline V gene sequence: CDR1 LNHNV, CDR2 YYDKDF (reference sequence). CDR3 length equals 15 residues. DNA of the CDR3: TGTGCCACCAGGGATCCGGCTACCTTAGAGAGGACCCAGTACTTC. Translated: CATRDPATLERTQYF.

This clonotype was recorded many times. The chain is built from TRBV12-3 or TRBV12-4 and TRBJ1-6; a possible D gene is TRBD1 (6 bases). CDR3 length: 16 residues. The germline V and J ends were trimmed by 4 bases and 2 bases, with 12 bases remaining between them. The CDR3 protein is CASSSGESAYNSPLHF. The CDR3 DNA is TGTGCCAGCAGTTCAGGGGAATCTGCCTATAATTCACCCCTCCACTTT.

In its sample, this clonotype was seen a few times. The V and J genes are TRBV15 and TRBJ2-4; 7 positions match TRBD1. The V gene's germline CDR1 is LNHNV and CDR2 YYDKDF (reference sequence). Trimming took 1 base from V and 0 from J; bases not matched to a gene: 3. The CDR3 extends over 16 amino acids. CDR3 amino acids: CATSRVGGLAKNIQYF. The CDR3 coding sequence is TGTGCCACCAGCAGAGTAGGGGGCTTAGCCAAAAACATTCAGTACTTC.

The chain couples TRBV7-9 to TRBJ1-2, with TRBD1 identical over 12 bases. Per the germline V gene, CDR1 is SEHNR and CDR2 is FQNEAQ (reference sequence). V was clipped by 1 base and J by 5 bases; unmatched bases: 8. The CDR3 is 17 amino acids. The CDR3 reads CASSLGDRGPGWYGYTF. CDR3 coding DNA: TGTGCCAGCAGCTTAGGGGACAGGGGGCCAGGATGGTATGGCTACACCTTC. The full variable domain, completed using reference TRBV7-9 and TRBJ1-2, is DTGVSQNPRHKITKRGQNVTFRCDPISEHNRLYWYRQTLGQGPEFLTYFQNEAQLEKSRLLSDRFSAERPKGSFSTLEIQRTEQGDSAMYLCASSLGDRGPGWYGYTFGSGTRLTVV.

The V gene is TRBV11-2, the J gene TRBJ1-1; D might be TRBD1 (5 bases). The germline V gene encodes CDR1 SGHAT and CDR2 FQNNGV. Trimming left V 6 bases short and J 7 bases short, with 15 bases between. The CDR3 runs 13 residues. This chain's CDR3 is CASRGLLRVEAFF. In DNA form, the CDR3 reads TGTGCCAGCAGGGGGCTTTTAAGGGTTGAAGCTTTCTTT.

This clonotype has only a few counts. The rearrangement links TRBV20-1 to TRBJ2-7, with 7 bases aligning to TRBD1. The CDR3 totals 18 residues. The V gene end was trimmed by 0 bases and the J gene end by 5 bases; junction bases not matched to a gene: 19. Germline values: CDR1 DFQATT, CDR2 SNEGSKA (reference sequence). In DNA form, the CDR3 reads TGCAGTGCTAGAGATACCCTTAATTCTTGGGGGACAGCCGACGAGCAGTACGTC. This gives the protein CSARDTLNSWGTADEQYV.

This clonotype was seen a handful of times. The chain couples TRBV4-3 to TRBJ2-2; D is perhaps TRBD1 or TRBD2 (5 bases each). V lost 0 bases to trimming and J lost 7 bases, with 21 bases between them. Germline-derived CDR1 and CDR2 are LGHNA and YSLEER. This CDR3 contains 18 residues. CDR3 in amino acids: CASSQEWGRQFQLGELFF. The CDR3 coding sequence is TGCGCCAGCAGCCAAGAATGGGGGAGACAGTTCCAGCTCGGGGAGCTGTTTTTT.

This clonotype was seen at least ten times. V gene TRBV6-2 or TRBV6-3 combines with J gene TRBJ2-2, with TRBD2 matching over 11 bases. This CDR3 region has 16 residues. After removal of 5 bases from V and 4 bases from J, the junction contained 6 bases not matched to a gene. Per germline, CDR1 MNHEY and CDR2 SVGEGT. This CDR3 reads CASSRSGGAVTGELFF. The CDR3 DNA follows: TGTGCCAGCAGTCGTAGCGGGGGGGCAGTCACCGGGGAGCTGTTTTTT.

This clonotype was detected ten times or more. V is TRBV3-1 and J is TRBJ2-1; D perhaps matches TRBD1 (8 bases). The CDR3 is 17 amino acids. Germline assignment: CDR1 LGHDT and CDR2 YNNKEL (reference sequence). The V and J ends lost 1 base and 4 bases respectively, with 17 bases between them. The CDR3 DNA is TGTGCCAGCAGCCAAGCGGGGGGCAGGGGGCAGTACAATGAGCAGTTCTTC. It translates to CASSQAGGRGQYNEQFF.

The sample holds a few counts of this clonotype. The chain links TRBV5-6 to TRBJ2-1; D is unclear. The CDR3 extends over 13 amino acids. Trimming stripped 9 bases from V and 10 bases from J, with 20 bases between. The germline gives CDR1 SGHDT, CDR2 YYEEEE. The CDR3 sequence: CAMGPVGRGEQFF. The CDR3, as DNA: TGTGCCATGGGCCCCGTCGGCCGAGGAGAGCAGTTCTTC.

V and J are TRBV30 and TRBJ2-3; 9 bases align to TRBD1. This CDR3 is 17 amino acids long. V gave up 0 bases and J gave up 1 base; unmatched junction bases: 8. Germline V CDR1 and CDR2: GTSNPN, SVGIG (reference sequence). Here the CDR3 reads CAWSVRWDRVGTDTQYF. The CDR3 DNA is TGTGCCTGGAGTGTACGATGGGACAGGGTAGGCACAGATACGCAGTATTTT. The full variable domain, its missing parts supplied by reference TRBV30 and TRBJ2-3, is SQTIHQWPATLVQPVGSPLSLECTVEGTSNPNLYWYRQAAGRGLQLLFYSVGIGQISSEVPQNLSASRPQDRQFILSSKKLLLSDSGFYLCAWSVRWDRVGTDTQYFGPGTRLTVL.

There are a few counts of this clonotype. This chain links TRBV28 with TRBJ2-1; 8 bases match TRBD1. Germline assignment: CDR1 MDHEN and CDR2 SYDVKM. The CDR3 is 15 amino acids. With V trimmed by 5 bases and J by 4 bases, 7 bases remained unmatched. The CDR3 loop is CASSHPGQDYNEQFF. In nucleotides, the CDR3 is TGTGCCAGCAGTCATCCGGGACAGGATTACAATGAGCAGTTCTTC.

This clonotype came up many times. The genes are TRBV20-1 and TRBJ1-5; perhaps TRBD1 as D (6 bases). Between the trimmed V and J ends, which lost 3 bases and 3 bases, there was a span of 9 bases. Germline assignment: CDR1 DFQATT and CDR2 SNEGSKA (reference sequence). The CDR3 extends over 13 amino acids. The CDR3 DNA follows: TGCAGTGCTAGGGACAGACCCAATCAGCCCCAGCATTTT. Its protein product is CSARDRPNQPQHF.

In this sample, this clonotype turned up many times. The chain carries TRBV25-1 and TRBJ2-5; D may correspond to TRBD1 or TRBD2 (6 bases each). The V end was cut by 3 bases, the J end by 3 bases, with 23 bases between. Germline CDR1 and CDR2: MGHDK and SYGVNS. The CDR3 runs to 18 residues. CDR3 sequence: CASSEWGVGQGTKETQYF. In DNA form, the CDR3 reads TGTGCCAGCAGTGAGTGGGGGGTCGGTCAGGGGACAAAAGAGACCCAGTACTTC. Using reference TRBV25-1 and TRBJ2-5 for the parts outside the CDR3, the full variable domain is EADIYQTPRYLVIGTGKKITLECSQTMGHDKMYWYQQDPGMELHLIHYSYGVNSTEKGDLSSESTVSRIRTEHFPLTLESARPSHTSQYLCASSEWGVGQGTKETQYFGPGTRLLVL.

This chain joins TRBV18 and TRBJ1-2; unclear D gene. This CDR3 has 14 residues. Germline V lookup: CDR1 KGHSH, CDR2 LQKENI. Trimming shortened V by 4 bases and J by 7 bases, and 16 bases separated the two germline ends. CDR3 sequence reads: CASSLGVVYGGYTF. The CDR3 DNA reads TGTGCCAGCTCACTCGGGGTGGTCTACGGTGGCTACACCTTC.